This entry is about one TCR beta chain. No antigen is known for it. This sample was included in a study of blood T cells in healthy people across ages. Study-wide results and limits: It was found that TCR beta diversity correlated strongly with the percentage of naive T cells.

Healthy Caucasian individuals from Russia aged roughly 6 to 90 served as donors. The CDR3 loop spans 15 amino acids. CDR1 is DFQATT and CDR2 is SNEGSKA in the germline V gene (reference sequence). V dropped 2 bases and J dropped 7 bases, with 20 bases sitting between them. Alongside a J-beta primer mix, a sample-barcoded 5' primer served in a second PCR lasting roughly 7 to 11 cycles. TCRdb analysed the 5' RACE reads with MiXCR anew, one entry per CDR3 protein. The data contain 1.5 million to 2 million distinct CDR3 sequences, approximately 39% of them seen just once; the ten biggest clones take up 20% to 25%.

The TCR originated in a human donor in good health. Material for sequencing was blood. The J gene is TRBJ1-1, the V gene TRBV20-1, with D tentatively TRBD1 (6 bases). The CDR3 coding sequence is TGCAGTGCTAGACTTCCCTCCGGGACAAGGGGTGAAGCTTTCTTT. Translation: CSARLPSGTRGEAFF.